What follows are 10 T cell receptor beta chains derived from one specimen sequenced in a study of blood T cells in healthy people across ages. The authors ran a second PCR of 7 to 11 cycles using a sample-barcoded 5' primer and a J-beta primer mix. Each CDR3 protein gets one entry after TCRdb re-called the 5' RACE reads with MiXCR. The profile covers roughly 1.6 million distinct CDR3 sequences, with 34% appearing a single time and 11% taken by the ten largest. The sequenced sample consisted of blood. These receptors came from a woman under 40 in good health.

V and J are TRBV10-3 and TRBJ2-5; D is ambiguous. The CDR3 spans 13 residues. V gave up 3 bases and J gave up 5 bases, with 10 bases separating them. Germline V gene data show CDR1 as ENHRY and CDR2 as SYGVKD. The CDR3 loop is CAISDFPRETQYF. The CDR3 bases are TGTGCCATCAGTGACTTCCCGCGGGAGACCCAGTACTTC.

V and J are TRBV7-3 and TRBJ2-1; 14 bases align to TRBD2. J lost 6 bases, V lost 11 bases, and 9 bases had no gene match. The CDR3 has 15 residues. Germline CDR1 and CDR2: SGHTA and FQGTGA. The CDR3 DNA is TGTGCCGGCACAACCGGGACTAGCGGGAGCAATGAGCAGTTCTTC. Amino acids: CAGTTGTSGSNEQFF.

The chain recombines TRBV13 with TRBJ2-7; a possible D gene is TRBD1 (5 bases). V lost 3 bases and J lost 4, with 19 bases in between. The CDR3 sequence is 16 residues long. Looked up from germline, CDR1 is PRHDT and CDR2 is FYEKMQ (reference sequence). This chain's CDR3 is CASSLGLFAGKYEQYF. The DNA of the CDR3 is TGTGCCAGCAGCTTGGGTCTATTCGCAGGGAAGTACGAGCAGTACTTC.

The chain uses TRBV5-1 and TRBJ1-2; weak D call: TRBD1 (5 bases). Trimming shortened V by 4 bases and J by 2 bases, and 9 bases separated the two germline ends. The CDR3 is made up of 13 amino acids. CDR1 and CDR2 (germline): SGHRS, YFSETQ. The CDR3, as DNA: TGCGCCAGCAGCGGGGGAACAAACTATGGCTACACCTTC. It codes for CASSGGTNYGYTF.

This clonotype was detected only a few times. The chain combines TRBV5-1 with TRBJ1-1, with D perhaps matching TRBD1 (5 bases). This CDR3 region has 13 residues. The germline V and J ends were trimmed by 0 bases and 7 bases, with 10 bases remaining between them. Germline assignment: CDR1 SGHRS and CDR2 YFSETQ. CDR3 bases: TGCGCCAGCAGCTTGGCCTTGGGGGATGAAGCTTTCTTT. Protein sequence: CASSLALGDEAFF.

This clonotype was seen many times. This CDR3 is CSVGGTSGSVGETQYF. The CDR3 coding sequence is TGCAGCGTTGGCGGGACTAGCGGGAGCGTTGGGGAGACCCAGTACTTC. The rearrangement links TRBV29-1 to TRBJ2-5; 14 bases match TRBD2. Trimming cost V 4 bases and J 5 bases; bases outside gene matches: 9. The CDR3 has 16 amino acids. Germline-derived CDR1 and CDR2 are SQVTM and ANQGSEA.

This clonotype was seen a handful of times. The chain has TRBV5-1 and TRBJ2-7; the match to TRBD1 covers 9 bases. CDR3 length equals 16 residues. Unmatched junction bases numbered 9, after V lost 5 bases and J lost 0 bases. The V gene's germline CDR1 is SGHRS and CDR2 YFSETQ. CDR3 DNA sequence: TGCGCCAGCAGACGCTCCGGGACAGGGAGCTCCTACGAGCAGTACTTC. Protein: CASRRSGTGSSYEQYF.

V gene TRBV27 combines with J gene TRBJ1-2; 12 nucleotides match TRBD1. The CDR3 length is 15 residues. CDR1 and CDR2 from the germline V gene are MNHEY and SMNVEV (reference sequence). V trimming: 6 bases; J trimming: 6 bases; junction bases outside the gene matches: 8. The CDR3 region has the DNA TGTGCCAGCAGCGCCGGGACAGGGGGCCGGAATGGCTACACCTTC. Its protein is CASSAGTGGRNGYTF.

This clonotype was seen a handful of times. The J gene is TRBJ2-1, the V gene TRBV18; perhaps TRBD2 as D (6 bases). V gave up 1 base and J gave up 2 bases, with 12 bases separating them. The CDR3 runs 16 residues. CDR1 and CDR2 from the germline V gene are KGHSH and LQKENI. As DNA, the CDR3 is TGTGCCAGCTCACCACAGCAGGGACTCCCCTACAATGAGCAGTTCTTC. As protein: CASSPQQGLPYNEQFF.

This clonotype was found once. This chain joins TRBV5-1 and TRBJ2-1; D is possibly TRBD1 (5 bases). V gave up 0 bases and J gave up 14 bases, with 9 bases separating them. In germline, CDR1 is SGHRS, CDR2 YFSETQ. This CDR3 has 11 residues. CDR3 nucleotides: TGCGCCAGCAGCTTGGAGGGGCCGAAGTTCTTC. Translating it yields CASSLEGPKFF.